Each of the 11 T cell receptor beta chains below was sequenced from the same sample in a study of CD8 T cells in Susac syndrome. RNA amounts of roughly 0.45 to 1 ug underwent reverse transcription with random hexamers. Via MiXCR, TCRdb re-called the immunoSEQ multiplex PCR reads, giving one row per CDR3 protein. The sample yields 350,000 to 550,000 distinct CDR3 sequences, 85% seen once. Sequencing was carried out using CD8+ T cells from PBMCs. These TCRs come from a human donor with multiple sclerosis.

The chain employs TRBV7-8 and TRBJ2-7; D possibly corresponds to TRBD1 (5 bases). V was cut by 5 bases and J by 0 bases, with 20 bases left in between. Per the germline V gene, CDR1 is SGHVS and CDR2 is FQNEAQ. The CDR3 extends over 17 amino acids. CDR3 sequence: CASSPLSADKASYEQYF. CDR3 nucleotides: TGTGCCAGCAGCCCACTTAGTGCGGACAAAGCCTCCTACGAGCAGTACTTC. Supplemented by reference TRBV7-8 and TRBJ2-7, the full variable domain reads GAGVSQSPRYKVAKRGQDVALRCDPISGHVSLFWYQQALGQGPEFLTYFQNEAQLDKSGLPSDRFFAERPEGSVSTLKIQRTQQEDSAVYLCASSPLSADKASYEQYFGPGTRLTVT.

The J gene is TRBJ1-5, the V gene TRBV6-6, with unresolved D. This CDR3 spans 12 amino acids. The germline gives CDR1 MNHNY, CDR2 SVGAGI (reference sequence). The ends were cut back, 0 bases at V and 6 bases at J, with 3 bases in the middle. CDR3: CASSYSAQPQHF. The DNA for the CDR3 is TGTGCCAGCAGTTACTCGGCTCAGCCCCAGCATTTT.

This sequence joins TRBV29-1 and TRBJ1-3; 7 nucleotides line up with TRBD1. The CDR3 is made up of 13 amino acids. With V trimmed by 7 bases and J by 2 bases, 5 bases remained unmatched. CDR1 SQVTM and CDR2 ANQGSEA come from the germline V gene. The CDR3 coding sequence is TGCAGCGCTGGGACAGCGGCTGGAAACACCATATATTTT. Its translation is CSAGTAAGNTIYF.

This chain uses TRBV6-5 with TRBJ1-5; TRBD1 is a possible D gene (5 bases). V was trimmed by 2 bases and J by 5 bases, leaving 19 bases between them. The germline V gene encodes CDR1 MNHEY and CDR2 SVGAGI. The length of the CDR3 is 17 residues. CDR3 in DNA: TGTGCCAGCAGTTACCGGCCGTCTGGGGCAGGGTATCAGCCCCAGCATTTT. It yields the protein CASSYRPSGAGYQPQHF.

The genes are TRBV30 and TRBJ1-1, with D possibly matching TRBD1 (6 bases). The germline V gene has CDR1 GTSNPN and CDR2 SVGIG (reference sequence). Trimming took off 3 bases at V and 11 bases at J, with 22 bases between the two ends. The CDR3 loop spans 14 amino acids. The CDR3 region is CAWSQGVRGPPAFF. In DNA form, the CDR3 reads TGTGCCTGGAGCCAAGGGGTCCGGGGGCCCCCGGCTTTCTTT.

This rearrangement joins TRBV29-1 to TRBJ2-5; either TRBD1 or TRBD2 may supply D (5 bases each). The CDR3 is 14 residues long. V shed 2 bases and J shed 1 base, with 11 bases lying between them. The germline gives CDR1 SQVTM, CDR2 ANQGSEA. DNA for the CDR3: TGCAGCGTTGAATGGGGGACGGTCCAAGAGACCCAGTACTTC. Its translation: CSVEWGTVQETQYF.

The chain has TRBV28 and TRBJ1-1; D not resolved. Trimming pared 4 bases from V and 4 bases from J, leaving 19 bases between. This CDR3 is 16 amino acids long. Germline values: CDR1 MDHEN, CDR2 SYDVKM. The CDR3 loop is CASSSSVEARSTEAFF. CDR3 DNA sequence: TGTGCCAGCAGTTCGTCGGTCGAGGCGAGGAGCACTGAAGCTTTCTTT.

The rearrangement uses TRBV27 and TRBJ2-3, with TRBD1 as a possible D gene (5 bases). The germline CDR1 and CDR2 sequences are MNHEY and SMNVEV (reference sequence). The CDR3 is 16 residues long. The V end lost 4 bases, the J end lost 6 bases, and 20 bases lay between the germline ends. The CDR3 loop is CASSSLDSFGPDTQYF. CDR3 nucleotide sequence: TGTGCCAGCAGTTCCCTCGACAGCTTCGGTCCCGATACGCAGTATTTT.

V gene TRBV5-6 combines with J gene TRBJ2-2; D possibly uses TRBD1 or TRBD2 (5 bases each). The CDR3 loop spans 15 amino acids. Germline CDR1 SGHDT, CDR2 YYEEEE. V lost 0 bases, J lost 9 bases, and 15 bases lay in between. CDR3 residues: CASSLGSNGARELFF. The CDR3 nucleotides are TGTGCCAGCAGCTTGGGATCCAACGGGGCAAGGGAGCTGTTTTTT.

This clonotype was observed a few times. The chain joins TRBV27 to TRBJ2-1; D is unclear. Germline V gene sequence: CDR1 MNHEY, CDR2 SMNVEV (reference sequence). Trimming took off 2 bases at V and 6 bases at J, with 20 bases between the two ends. CDR3 length: 17 residues. CDR3 coding DNA: TGTGCCAGCAGTTTAGGTTTATGGGTCCCCGATATCAATGAGCAGTTCTTC. Protein sequence: CASSLGLWVPDINEQFF.

The chain combines TRBV30 with TRBJ2-3; D gene uncertain. This CDR3 has 13 amino acids. V dropped 4 bases and J dropped 3 bases, with 11 bases sitting between them. Germline assignment: CDR1 GTSNPN and CDR2 SVGIG (reference sequence). The CDR3 loop is CAWTLLGTDTQYF. Written as DNA, the CDR3 is TGTGCCTGGACTCTACTCGGGACAGATACGCAGTATTTT.